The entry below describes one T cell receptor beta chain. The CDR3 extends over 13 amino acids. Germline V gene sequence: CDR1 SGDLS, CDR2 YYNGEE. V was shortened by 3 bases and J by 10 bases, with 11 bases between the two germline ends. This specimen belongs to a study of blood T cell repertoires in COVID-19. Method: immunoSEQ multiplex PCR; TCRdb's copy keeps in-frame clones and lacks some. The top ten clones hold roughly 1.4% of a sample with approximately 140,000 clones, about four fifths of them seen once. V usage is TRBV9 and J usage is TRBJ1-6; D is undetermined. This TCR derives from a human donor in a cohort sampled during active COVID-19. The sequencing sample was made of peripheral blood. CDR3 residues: CASSGREGSPLHF. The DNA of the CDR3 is TGTGCCAGCAGCGGCCGCGAGGGCTCACCCCTCCACTTT.